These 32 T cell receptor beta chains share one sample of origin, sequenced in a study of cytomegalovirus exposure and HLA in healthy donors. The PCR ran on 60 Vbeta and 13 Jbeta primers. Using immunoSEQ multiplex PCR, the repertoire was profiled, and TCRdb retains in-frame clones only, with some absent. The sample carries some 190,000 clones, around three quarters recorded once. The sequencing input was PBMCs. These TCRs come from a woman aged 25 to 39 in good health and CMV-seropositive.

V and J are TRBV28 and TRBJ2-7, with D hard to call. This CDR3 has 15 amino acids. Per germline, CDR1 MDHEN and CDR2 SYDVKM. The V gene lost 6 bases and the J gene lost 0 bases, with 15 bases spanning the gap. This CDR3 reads CASRLIRLSSYEQYF. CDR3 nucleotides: TGTGCCAGCAGGCTCATTCGCCTGAGCTCCTACGAGCAGTACTTC.

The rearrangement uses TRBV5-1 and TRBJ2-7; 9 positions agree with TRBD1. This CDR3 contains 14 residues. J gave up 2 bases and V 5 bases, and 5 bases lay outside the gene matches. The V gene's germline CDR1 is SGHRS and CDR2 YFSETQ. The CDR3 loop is CASSPGQGAYEQYF. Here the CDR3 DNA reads TGCGCCAGCAGTCCGGGACAGGGCGCCTACGAGCAGTACTTC.

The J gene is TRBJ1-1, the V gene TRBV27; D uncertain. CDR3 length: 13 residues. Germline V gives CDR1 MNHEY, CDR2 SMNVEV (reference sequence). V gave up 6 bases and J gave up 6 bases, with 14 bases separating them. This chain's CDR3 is CASRPTGYSEAFF. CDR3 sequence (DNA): TGTGCCAGCAGACCCACGGGGTACTCTGAAGCTTTCTTT.

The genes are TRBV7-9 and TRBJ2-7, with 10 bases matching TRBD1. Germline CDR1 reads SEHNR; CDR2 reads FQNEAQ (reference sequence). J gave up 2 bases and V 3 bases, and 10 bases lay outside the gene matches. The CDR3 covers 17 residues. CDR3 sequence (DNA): TGTGCCAGCAGCTTGGCAGTCCGGGACAGGGGCCCCTACGAGCAGTACTTC. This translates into CASSLAVRDRGPYEQYF.

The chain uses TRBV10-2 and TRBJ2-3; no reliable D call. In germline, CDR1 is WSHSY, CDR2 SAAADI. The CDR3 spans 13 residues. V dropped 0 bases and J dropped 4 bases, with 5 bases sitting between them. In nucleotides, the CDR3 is TGCGCCAGCAGTGAGTCGACTCCAGATACGCAGTATTTT. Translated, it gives CASSESTPDTQYF.

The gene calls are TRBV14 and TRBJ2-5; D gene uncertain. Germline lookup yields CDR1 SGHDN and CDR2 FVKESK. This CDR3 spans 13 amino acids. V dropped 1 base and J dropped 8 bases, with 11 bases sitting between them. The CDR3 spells CASSQALAETQYF. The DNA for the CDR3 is TGTGCCAGCAGCCAAGCATTAGCAGAAACCCAGTACTTC.

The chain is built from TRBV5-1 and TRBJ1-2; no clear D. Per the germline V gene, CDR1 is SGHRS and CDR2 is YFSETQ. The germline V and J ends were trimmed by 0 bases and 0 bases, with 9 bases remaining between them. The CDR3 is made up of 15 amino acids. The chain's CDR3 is CASSLDGRANYGYTF. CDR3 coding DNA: TGCGCCAGCAGCTTGGACGGTCGAGCTAACTATGGCTACACCTTC.

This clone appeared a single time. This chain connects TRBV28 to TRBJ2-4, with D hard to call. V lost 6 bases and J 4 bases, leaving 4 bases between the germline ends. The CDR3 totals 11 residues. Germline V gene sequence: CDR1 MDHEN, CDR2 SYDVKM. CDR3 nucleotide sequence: TGTGCCAGCAGCAGTAAAAACATTCAGTACTTC. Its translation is CASSSKNIQYF.

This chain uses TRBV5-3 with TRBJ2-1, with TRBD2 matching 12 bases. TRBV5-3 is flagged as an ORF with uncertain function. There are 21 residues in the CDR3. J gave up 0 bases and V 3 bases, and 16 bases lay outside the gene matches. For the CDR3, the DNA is TGTGCCAGAAGCTGGGAATCTAGCGGGAGGGCCCGTAACAGCTCCTACAATGAGCAGTTCTTC. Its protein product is CARSWESSGRARNSSYNEQFF.

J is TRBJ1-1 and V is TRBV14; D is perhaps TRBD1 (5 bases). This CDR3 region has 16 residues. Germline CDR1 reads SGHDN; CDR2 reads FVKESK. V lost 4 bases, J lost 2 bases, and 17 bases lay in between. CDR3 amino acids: CASSLLYGGRNTEAFF. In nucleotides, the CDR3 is TGTGCCAGCAGCCTTTTGTATGGGGGGAGAAACACTGAAGCTTTCTTT.

CDR3 region: CASSEGTVPDTQYF. The CDR3 bases are TGCGCCAGCAGTGAGGGGACAGTTCCAGATACGCAGTATTTT. The chain couples TRBV10-1 to TRBJ2-3; 7 bases are shared with TRBD1. The junction had 3 bases not matched to a gene; V was cut back by 2 bases and J by 4 bases. The CDR3 spans 14 residues. Germline V CDR1 and CDR2: WNHNN, SYGVQD (reference sequence).

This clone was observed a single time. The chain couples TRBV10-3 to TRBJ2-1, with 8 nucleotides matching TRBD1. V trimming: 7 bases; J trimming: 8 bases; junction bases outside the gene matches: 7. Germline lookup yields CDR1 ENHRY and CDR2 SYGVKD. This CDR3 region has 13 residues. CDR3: CAITTGGTDEQFF. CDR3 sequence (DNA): TGTGCCATCACTACAGGGGGAACAGATGAGCAGTTCTTC.

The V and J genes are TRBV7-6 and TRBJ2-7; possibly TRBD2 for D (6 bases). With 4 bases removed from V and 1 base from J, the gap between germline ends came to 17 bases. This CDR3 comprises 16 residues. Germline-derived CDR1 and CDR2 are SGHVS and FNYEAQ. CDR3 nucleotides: TGTGCCAGCAGCTCAGGGACTGGCATGCAGTCCTACGAGCAGTACTTC. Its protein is CASSSGTGMQSYEQYF.

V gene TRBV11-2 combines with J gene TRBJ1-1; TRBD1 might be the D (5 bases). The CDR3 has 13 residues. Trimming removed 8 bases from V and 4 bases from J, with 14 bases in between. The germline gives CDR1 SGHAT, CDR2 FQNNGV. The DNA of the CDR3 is TGTGCCAGCCATCATAGGGGATCCACTGAAGCTTTCTTT. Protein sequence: CASHHRGSTEAFF.

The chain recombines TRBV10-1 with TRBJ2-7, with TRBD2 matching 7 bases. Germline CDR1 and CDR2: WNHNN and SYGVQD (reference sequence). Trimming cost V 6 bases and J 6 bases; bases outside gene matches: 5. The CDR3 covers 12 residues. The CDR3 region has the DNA TGCGCCAGCAGCGGACTAGAAGGCGAGCAGTACTTC. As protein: CASSGLEGEQYF.

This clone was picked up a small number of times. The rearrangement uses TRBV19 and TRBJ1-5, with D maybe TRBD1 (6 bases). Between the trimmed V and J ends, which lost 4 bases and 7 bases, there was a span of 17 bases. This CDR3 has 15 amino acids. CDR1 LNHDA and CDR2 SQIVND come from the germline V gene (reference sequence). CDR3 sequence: CASSTLMTGSQPQHF. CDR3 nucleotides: TGTGCCAGTAGTACCTTAATGACAGGTTCCCAGCCCCAGCATTTT.

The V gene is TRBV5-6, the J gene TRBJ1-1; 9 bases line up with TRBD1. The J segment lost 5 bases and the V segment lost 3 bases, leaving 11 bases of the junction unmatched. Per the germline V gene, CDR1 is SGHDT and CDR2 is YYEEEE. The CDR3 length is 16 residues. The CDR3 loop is CASSSVGQGEWTEAFF. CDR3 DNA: TGTGCCAGCAGCTCGGTGGGACAGGGAGAATGGACTGAAGCTTTCTTT.

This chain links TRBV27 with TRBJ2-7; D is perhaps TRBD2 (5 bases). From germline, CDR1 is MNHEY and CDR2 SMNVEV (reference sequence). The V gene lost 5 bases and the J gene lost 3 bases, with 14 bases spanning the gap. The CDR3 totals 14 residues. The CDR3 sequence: CASSLDFPRYEQYF. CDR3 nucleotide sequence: TGTGCCAGCAGTCTGGACTTTCCCCGCTACGAGCAGTACTTC.

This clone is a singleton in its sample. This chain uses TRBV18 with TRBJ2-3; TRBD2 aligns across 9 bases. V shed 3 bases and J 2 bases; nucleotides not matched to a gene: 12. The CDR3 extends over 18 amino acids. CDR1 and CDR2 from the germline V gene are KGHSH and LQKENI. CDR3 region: CASSPGLARSHFTDTQYF. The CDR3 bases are TGTGCCAGCTCACCGGGACTAGCTCGTTCCCATTTCACAGATACGCAGTATTTT. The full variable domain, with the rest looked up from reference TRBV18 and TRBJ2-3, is NAGVMQNPRHLVRRRGQEARLRCSPMKGHSHVYWYRQLPEEGLKFMVYLQKENIIDESGMPKERFSAEFPKEGPSILRIQQVVRGDSAAYFCASSPGLARSHFTDTQYFGPGTRLTVL.

The CDR3 reads CASRGIEGAREYEQYF. DNA for the CDR3: TGCGCCAGCAGGGGAATTGAGGGGGCGCGAGAATACGAGCAGTACTTC. The chain uses TRBV10-2 and TRBJ2-7; 7 bases agree with TRBD1. This CDR3 is built from 16 residues. Germline V gene sequence: CDR1 WSHSY, CDR2 SAAADI. V was clipped by 6 bases and J by 4 bases; unmatched bases: 15.

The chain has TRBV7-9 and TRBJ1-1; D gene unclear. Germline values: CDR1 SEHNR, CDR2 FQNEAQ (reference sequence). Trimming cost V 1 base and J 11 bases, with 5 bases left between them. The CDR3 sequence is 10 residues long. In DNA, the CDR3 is TGTGCCAGCAGCTTAGAACGGGCTTTCTTT. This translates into CASSLERAFF. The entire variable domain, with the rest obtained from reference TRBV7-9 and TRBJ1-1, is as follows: DTGVSQNPRHKITKRGQNVTFRCDPISEHNRLYWYRQTLGQGPEFLTYFQNEAQLEKSRLLSDRFSAERPKGSFSTLEIQRTEQGDSAMYLCASSLERAFFGQGTRLTVV.

CDR3 DNA sequence: TGCGCCAGCAGCCAATTTGGGGCTGGCTATGGCTACACCTTC. Translating gives CASSQFGAGYGYTF. This sequence joins TRBV4-1 and TRBJ1-2; D possibly corresponds to TRBD1 (5 bases). V lost 2 bases and J 4 bases, leaving 11 bases between the germline ends. Germline V gives CDR1 MGHRA, CDR2 YSYEKL. This CDR3 has 14 residues.

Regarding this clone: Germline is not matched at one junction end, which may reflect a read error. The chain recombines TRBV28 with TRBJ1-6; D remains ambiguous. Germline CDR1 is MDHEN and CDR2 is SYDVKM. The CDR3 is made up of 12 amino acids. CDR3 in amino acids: CASSPDNSPPHF. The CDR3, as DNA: TGTGCCAGCAGCCCAGATAATTCACCCCCCCACTTT.

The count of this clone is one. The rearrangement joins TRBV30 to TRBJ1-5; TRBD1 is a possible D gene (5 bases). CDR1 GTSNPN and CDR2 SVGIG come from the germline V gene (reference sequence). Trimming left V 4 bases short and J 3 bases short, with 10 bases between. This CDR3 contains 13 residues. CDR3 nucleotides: TGTGCCTGGATGGGGGACTCCAATCAGCCCCAGCATTTT. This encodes CAWMGDSNQPQHF.

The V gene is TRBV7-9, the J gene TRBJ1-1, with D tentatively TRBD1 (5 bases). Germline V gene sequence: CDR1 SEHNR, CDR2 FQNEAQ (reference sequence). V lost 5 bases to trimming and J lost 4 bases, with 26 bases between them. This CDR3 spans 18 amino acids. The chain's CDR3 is CASSKPGGTRPMLTEAFF. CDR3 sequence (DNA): TGTGCCAGCAGCAAGCCGGGGGGGACGCGCCCAATGCTCACTGAAGCTTTCTTT.

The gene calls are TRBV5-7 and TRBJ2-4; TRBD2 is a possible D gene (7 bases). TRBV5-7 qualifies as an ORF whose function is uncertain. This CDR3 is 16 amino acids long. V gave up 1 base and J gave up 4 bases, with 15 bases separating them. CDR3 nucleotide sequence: TGTGCCAGCAGCTTGCCTCCGAGGGGGGGGAAAAACATTCAGTACTTC. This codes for CASSLPPRGGKNIQYF.

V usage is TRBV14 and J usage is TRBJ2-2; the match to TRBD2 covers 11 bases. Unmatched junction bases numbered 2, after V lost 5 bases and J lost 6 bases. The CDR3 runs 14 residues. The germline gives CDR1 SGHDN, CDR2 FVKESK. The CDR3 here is CASSSLAGAGELFF. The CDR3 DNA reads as TGTGCCAGCAGCTCACTAGCGGGAGCCGGGGAGCTGTTTTTT.

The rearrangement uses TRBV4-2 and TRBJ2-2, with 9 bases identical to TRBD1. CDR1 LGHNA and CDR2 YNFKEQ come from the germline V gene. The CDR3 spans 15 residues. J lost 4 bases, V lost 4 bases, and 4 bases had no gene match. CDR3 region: CASSPWDRVTGELFF. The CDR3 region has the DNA TGTGCCAGCAGCCCCTGGGACAGGGTCACCGGGGAGCTGTTTTTT.

The CDR3 loop is CASSAVERGQPQHF. The CDR3 DNA reads TGTGCCAGCAGTGCGGTCGAACGGGGTCAGCCCCAGCATTTT. This chain uses TRBV28 with TRBJ1-5; D is uncertain. Germline V gene data show CDR1 as MDHEN and CDR2 as SYDVKM. This CDR3 has 14 amino acids. The germline V and J ends were trimmed by 5 bases and 6 bases, with 14 bases remaining between them. Based on the CDR3 plus reference TRBV28 and TRBJ1-5, the full variable domain is DVKVTQSSRYLVKRTGEKVFLECVQDMDHENMFWYRQDPGLGLRLIYFSYDVKMKEKGDIPEGYSVSREKKERFSLILESASTNQTSMYLCASSAVERGQPQHFGDGTRLSIL.

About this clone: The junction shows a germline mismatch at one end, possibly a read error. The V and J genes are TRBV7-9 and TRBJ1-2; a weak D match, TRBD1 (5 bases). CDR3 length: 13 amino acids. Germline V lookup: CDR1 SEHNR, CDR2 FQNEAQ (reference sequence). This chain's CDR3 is CSSSLADSPAFTF. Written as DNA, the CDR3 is TGTTCCAGCAGCTTAGCAGACAGCCCTGCTTTCACCTTC.

DNA for the CDR3: TGCGCCACTACCGGTCGGGGACAGGGGCCGGACACTGAAGCTTTCTTT. Translation: CATTGRGQGPDTEAFF. The chain recombines TRBV10-2 with TRBJ1-1; TRBD1 agrees at 10 bases. Per germline, CDR1 WSHSY and CDR2 SAAADI. V gave up 10 bases and J gave up 3 bases; unmatched junction bases: 14. The CDR3 spans 16 residues.

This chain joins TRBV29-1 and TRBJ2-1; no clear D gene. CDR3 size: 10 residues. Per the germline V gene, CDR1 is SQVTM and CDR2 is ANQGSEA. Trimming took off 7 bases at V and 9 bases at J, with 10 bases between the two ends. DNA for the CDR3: TGCAGCGCCCGAAAGAGTGAGCAGTTCTTC. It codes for CSARKSEQFF.